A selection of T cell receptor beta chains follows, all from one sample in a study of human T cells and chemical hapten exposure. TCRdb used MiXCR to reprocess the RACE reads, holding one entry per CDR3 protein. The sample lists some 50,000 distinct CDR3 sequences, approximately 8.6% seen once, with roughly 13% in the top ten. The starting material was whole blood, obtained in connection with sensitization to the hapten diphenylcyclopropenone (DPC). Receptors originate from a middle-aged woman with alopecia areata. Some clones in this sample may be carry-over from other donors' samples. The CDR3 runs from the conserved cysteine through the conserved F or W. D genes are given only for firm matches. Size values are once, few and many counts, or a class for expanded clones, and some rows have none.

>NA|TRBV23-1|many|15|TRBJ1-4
TGCGCCAGCAGTCAAACCGGGACAAAGAATGAAAAACTGTTTTTT
CASSQTGTKNEKLFF
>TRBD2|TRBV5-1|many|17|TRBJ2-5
TGCGCCAGCAGCTTAGAGCCTAGCGGACGTAGCAGGGAGACCCAGTACTTC
CASSLEPSGRSRETQYF
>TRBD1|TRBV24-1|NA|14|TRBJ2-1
TGTGCCACCAGTCCCCGGACAGGGTTCAATGAGCAGTTCTTC
CATSPRTGFNEQFF
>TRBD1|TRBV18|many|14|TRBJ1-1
TGTGCCAGCTCACCGGGACAGAAAAACACTGAAGCTTTCTTT
CASSPGQKNTEAFF
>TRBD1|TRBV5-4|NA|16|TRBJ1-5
TGTGCCAGCAGCCAGGGGACAGGGCAAGGAAATCAGCCCCAGCATTTT
CASSQGTGQGNQPQHF
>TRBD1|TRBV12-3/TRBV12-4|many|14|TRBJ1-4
TGTGCCAGCAGTGAGGACAGGGTGGACGAAAAACTGTTTTTT
CASSEDRVDEKLFF
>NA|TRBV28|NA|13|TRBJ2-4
TGTGCCAGCAGTAGGGACCGCGGGGACATTCAGTACTTC
CASSRDRGDIQYF
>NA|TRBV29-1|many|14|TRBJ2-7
TGCAGCGTTGAAGATGCGGACAGCTCCTACGAGCAGTACTTC
CSVEDADSSYEQYF
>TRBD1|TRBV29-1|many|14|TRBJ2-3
TGCAGCGCTAAACGGGACAGGGGCACAGATACGCAGTATTTT
CSAKRDRGTDTQYF
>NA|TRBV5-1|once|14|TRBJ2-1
TGCGCCAGCAGCTCGGACGGGGGAGAGGGTGAGCAGTTCTTC
CASSSDGGEGEQFF
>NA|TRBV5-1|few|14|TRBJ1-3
TGCGCCAGCAGCTATGGGGGTACTGGAAACACCATATATTTT
CASSYGGTGNTIYF
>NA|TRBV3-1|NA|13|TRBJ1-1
TGTGCCAGCAGCCAAGTTCAAGGTCTTGAAGCTTTCTTT
CASSQVQGLEAFF
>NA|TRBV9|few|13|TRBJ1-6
TGTGCCAGCAGCGTAGAGGGAAATTCACCCCTCCACTTT
CASSVEGNSPLHF
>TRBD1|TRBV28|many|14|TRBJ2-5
TGTGCCAGCAGTTTAAGGCCAGGGGGAAAGACCCAGTACTTC
CASSLRPGGKTQYF
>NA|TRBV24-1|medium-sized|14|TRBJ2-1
TGTGCCACCAGTGATTCCCGAGACTACAATGAGCAGTTCTTC
CATSDSRDYNEQFF
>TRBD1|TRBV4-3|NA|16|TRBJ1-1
TGCGCCAGCAGCCGAACACGGCGGGCAGGGGGGACTGAAGCTTTCTTT
CASSRTRRAGGTEAFF
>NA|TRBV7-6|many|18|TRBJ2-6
TGTGCCAGCACCGACAAGGGACACCCGACCTCTGGGGCCAACGTCCTGACTTTC
CASTDKGHPTSGANVLTF
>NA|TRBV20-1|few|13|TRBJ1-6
TGCAGTGCTACACAGGGCTTTAATTCACCCCTCCACTTT
CSATQGFNSPLHF
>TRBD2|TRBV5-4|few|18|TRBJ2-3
TGTGCCAGCAGCTTGGGAGCGGGACTAATACTTAGCACAGATACGCAGTATTTT
CASSLGAGLILSTDTQYF
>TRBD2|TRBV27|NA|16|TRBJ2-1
TGTGCCAGCAGCTTGACCGGGACTAGCGGTTACAATGAGCAGTTCTTC
CASSLTGTSGYNEQFF
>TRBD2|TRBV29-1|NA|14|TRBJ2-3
TGCAGCGTCGAACGGACTAGCGGCACAGATACGCAGTATTTT
CSVERTSGTDTQYF
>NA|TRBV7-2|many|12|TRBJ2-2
TGTGCCAGCAGCCCTTATCCCGGGGAGCTGTTTTTT
CASSPYPGELFF
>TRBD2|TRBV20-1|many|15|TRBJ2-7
TGCAGTGCTAGAGGGCTCAGCGGGGGATCCTACGAGCAGTACTTC
CSARGLSGGSYEQYF
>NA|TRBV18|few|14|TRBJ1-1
TGTGCCAGCTCAACGGACAGTAAAAACACTGAAGCTTTCTTT
CASSTDSKNTEAFF
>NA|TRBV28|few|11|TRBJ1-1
TGTGCCAGCAGTATGAGCACTGAAGCTTTCTTT
CASSMSTEAFF
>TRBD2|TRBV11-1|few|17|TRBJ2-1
TGTGCCAGCAGCTTAGACGGCGGACTAGCCACACCCAATGAGCAGTTCTTC
CASSLDGGLATPNEQFF
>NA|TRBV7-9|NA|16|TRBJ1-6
TGTGCCAGCAGCTTAAGGGGAAGCTCCTATAATTCACCCCTCCACTTT
CASSLRGSSYNSPLHF
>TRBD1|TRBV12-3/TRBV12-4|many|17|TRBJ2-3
TGTGCCAGCAGGAATTTGTACGGGACAGGAGTTTCAGATACGCAGTATTTT
CASRNLYGTGVSDTQYF